Below, 11 T cell receptor beta chains from the same sample are listed, as sequenced in a study of cytomegalovirus exposure and HLA in healthy donors. The PCR contained 60 Vbeta and 13 Jbeta primers. Sequencing used immunoSEQ multiplex PCR; TCRdb keeps in-frame clones, though not all of them. Of roughly 100,000 clones in the sample, about 80% were seen once. Source material: PBMCs. These receptors were obtained from a female donor in good health and CMV-seropositive.

This clone was seen only a few times. DNA for the CDR3: TGTGCCAGCAGCCAAGCGGGGGACAGAGATCAGGCCGGGGAGCTGTTTTTT. Translating it yields CASSQAGDRDQAGELFF. The chain joins TRBV7-9 to TRBJ2-2, with D maybe TRBD2 (8 bases). The CDR3 is 17 residues long. V lost 5 bases and J lost 6, with 22 bases in between. The germline gives CDR1 SEHNR, CDR2 FQNEAQ (reference sequence).

The genes are TRBV11-1 and TRBJ1-4; D possibly corresponds to TRBD1 (6 bases). Trimming removed 4 bases at V and 4 bases at J, with 10 bases between. There are 14 residues in the CDR3. Germline V gives CDR1 SGHAT, CDR2 FQDESV (reference sequence). CDR3 bases: TGTGCCAGCAGCTCCGACAGGTTTAATGAAAAACTGTTTTTT. It specifies CASSSDRFNEKLFF.

This clone came up once. J is TRBJ1-2 and V is TRBV7-6; perhaps TRBD1 as D (6 bases). V was clipped by 7 bases and J by 10 bases, with 16 bases between them. Germline V CDR1 and CDR2: SGHVS, FNYEAQ. This CDR3 is built from 12 residues. CDR3 amino acids: CASTKPQGHYTF. Written as DNA, the CDR3 is TGTGCCAGCACCAAACCACAGGGCCACTACACCTTC.

The chain couples TRBV28 to TRBJ1-2; D gene ambiguous. The CDR3 is 11 amino acids. Trimming shortened V by 1 base and J by 5 bases, and 2 bases separated the two germline ends. Germline V gene sequence: CDR1 MDHEN, CDR2 SYDVKM. CDR3: CASSLSYGYTF. CDR3 bases: TGTGCCAGCAGTTTATCATATGGCTACACCTTC.

The CDR3 DNA reads as TGCGCCAGCAGCTTGACCGTTGCCAACAGGGGGTCCGGGGAGCTGTTTTTT. Amino acid sequence: CASSLTVANRGSGELFF. The chain recombines TRBV5-1 with TRBJ2-2; the match to TRBD1 covers 8 bases. The germline CDR1 and CDR2 sequences are SGHRS and YFSETQ. V shed 1 base, J shed 6 bases, and the junction held 11 bases outside the gene matches. This CDR3 is built from 17 residues.

This chain uses TRBV2 with TRBJ2-7; TRBD1 is a possible D gene (5 bases). CDR1 SNHLY and CDR2 FYNNEI come from the germline V gene. The V end lost 8 bases, the J end lost 6 bases, and 11 bases lay between the germline ends. This CDR3 is built from 11 residues. In DNA, the CDR3 is TGTGCCAGCGCCCAGGGTGCCGAGCAGTACTTC. Protein: CASAQGAEQYF.

The V and J genes are TRBV4-2 and TRBJ1-5; the match to TRBD1 covers 10 bases. Germline V gene lookup returns CDR1 LGHNA and CDR2 YNFKEQ. V lost 0 bases and J lost 0; bases outside the gene matches: 11. CDR3 length equals 20 residues. Here the CDR3 reads CASSQDSPGTGVNSNQPQHF. CDR3 in DNA: TGTGCCAGCAGCCAAGATTCTCCTGGGACAGGGGTTAATAGCAATCAGCCCCAGCATTTT.

The rearrangement joins TRBV2 to TRBJ2-5, with D tentatively TRBD2 (6 bases). This CDR3 has 12 amino acids. Germline V lookup: CDR1 SNHLY, CDR2 FYNNEI. Trimming pared 8 bases from V and 5 bases from J, leaving 12 bases between. CDR3 nucleotides: TGTGCCAGCGGCGCGGGGCCGGAGACCCAGTACTTC. This translates into CASGAGPETQYF.

The J gene is TRBJ2-5, the V gene TRBV27; 7 nucleotides agree with TRBD2. The CDR3 has 16 residues. CDR1 and CDR2 (germline): MNHEY, SMNVEV (reference sequence). Germline trimming cut 5 bases from V and 1 base from J; bases unmatched to any gene: 10. CDR3 nucleotides: TGTGCCAGCAGTCTCGTTAGGGTAGCGGGCCAAGAGACCCAGTACTTC. As protein: CASSLVRVAGQETQYF.

This chain connects TRBV11-2 to TRBJ2-1; no clear D gene. V lost 4 bases and J lost 6, with 16 bases in between. The CDR3 consists of 15 residues. Germline CDR1 SGHAT, CDR2 FQNNGV. The CDR3 DNA is TGTGCCAGCAGCTCCCCGAGTAGCCCTTTCAATGAGCAGTTCTTC. This gives the protein CASSSPSSPFNEQFF. Looking up the rest from reference TRBV11-2 and TRBJ2-1 gives the full variable domain: EAGVAQSPRYKIIEKRQSVAFWCNPISGHATLYWYQQILGQGPKLLIQFQNNGVVDDSQLPKDRFSAERLKGVDSTLKIQPAKLEDSAVYLCASSSPSSPFNEQFFGPGTRLTVL.

This clone was counted once. The genes are TRBV5-1 and TRBJ1-1; 7 bases map to TRBD1. The germline V gene encodes CDR1 SGHRS and CDR2 YFSETQ. Trimming removed 0 bases from V and 2 bases from J; junction bases left unmatched: 7. This CDR3 has 16 amino acids. CDR3 coding DNA: TGCGCCAGCAGCTTGGGACAGGGATTGGTAAACACTGAAGCTTTCTTT. Protein sequence: CASSLGQGLVNTEAFF.